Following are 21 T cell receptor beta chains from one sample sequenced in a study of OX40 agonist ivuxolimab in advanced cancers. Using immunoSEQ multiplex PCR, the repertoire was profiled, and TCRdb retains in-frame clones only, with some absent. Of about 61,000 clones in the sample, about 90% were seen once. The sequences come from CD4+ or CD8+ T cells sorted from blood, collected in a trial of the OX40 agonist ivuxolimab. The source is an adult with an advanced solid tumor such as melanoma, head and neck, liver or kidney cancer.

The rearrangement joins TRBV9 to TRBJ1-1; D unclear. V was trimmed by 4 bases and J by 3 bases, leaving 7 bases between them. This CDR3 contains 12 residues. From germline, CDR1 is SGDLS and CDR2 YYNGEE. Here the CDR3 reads CASSPADTEAFF. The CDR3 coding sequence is TGTGCCAGCAGCCCCGCGGACACTGAAGCTTTCTTT. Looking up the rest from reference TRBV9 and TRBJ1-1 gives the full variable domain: DSGVTQTPKHLITATGQRVTLRCSPRSGDLSVYWYQQSLDQGLQFLIQYYNGEERAKGNILERFSAQQFPDLHSELNLSSLELGDSALYFCASSPADTEAFFGQGTRLTVV.

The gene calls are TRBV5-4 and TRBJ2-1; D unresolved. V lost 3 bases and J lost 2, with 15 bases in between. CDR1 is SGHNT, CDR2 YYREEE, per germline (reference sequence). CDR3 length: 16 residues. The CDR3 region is CASSYLETPTYNEQFF. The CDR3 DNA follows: TGTGCCAGCAGCTATTTAGAGACGCCTACCTACAATGAGCAGTTCTTC.

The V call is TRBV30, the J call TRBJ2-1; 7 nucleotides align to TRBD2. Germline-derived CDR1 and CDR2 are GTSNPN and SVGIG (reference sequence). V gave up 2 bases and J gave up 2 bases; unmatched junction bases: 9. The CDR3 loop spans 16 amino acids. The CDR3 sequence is CAWSLVGEGPYNEQFF. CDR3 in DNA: TGTGCCTGGAGTCTTGTGGGGGAGGGCCCCTACAATGAGCAGTTCTTC.

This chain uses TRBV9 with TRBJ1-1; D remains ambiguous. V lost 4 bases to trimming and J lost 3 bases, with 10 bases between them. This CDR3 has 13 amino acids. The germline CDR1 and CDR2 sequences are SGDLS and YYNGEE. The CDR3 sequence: CASSLGSHTEAFF. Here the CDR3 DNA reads TGTGCCAGCAGCCTTGGGTCACACACTGAAGCTTTCTTT. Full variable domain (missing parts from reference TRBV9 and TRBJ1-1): DSGVTQTPKHLITATGQRVTLRCSPRSGDLSVYWYQQSLDQGLQFLIQYYNGEERAKGNILERFSAQQFPDLHSELNLSSLELGDSALYFCASSLGSHTEAFFGQGTRLTVV.

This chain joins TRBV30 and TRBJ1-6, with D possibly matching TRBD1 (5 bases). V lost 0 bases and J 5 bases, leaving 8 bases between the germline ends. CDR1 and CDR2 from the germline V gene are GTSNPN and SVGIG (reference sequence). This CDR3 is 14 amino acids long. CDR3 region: CAWSVGVDNSPLHF. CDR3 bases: TGTGCCTGGAGTGTGGGGGTGGATAATTCACCCCTCCACTTT.

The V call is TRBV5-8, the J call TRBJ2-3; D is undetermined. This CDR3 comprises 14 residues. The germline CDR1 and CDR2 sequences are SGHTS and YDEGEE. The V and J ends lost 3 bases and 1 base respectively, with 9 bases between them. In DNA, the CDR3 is TGTGCCAGCAGCTGGTCGTTGGGCACAGATACGCAGTATTTT. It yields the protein CASSWSLGTDTQYF.

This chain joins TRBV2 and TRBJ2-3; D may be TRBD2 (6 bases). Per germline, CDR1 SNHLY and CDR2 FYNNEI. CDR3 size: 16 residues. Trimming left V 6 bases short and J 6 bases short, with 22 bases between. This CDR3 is CASSSSMSGVLDTQYF. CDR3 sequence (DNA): TGTGCCAGCAGCTCCTCAATGTCGGGGGTCCTTGATACGCAGTATTTT.

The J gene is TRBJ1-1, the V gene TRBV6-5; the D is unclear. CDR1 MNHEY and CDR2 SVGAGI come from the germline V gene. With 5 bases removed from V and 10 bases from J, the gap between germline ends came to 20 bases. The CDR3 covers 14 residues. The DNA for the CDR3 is TGTGCCAGCAGTCCGCTGTTAGGAAGTGGTGGAGCTTTCTTT. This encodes CASSPLLGSGGAFF.

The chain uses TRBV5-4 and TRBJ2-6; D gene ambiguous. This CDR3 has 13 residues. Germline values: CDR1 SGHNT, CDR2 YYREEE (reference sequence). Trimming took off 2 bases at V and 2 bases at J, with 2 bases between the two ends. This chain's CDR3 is CASSFTGANVLTF. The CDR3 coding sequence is TGTGCCAGCAGCTTTACTGGGGCCAACGTCCTGACTTTC. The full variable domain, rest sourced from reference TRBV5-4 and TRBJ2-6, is ETGVTQSPTHLIKTRGQQVTLRCSSQSGHNTVSWYQQALGQGPQFIFQYYREEENGRGNFPPRFSGLQFPNYSSELNVNALELDDSALYLCASSFTGANVLTFGAGSRLTVL.

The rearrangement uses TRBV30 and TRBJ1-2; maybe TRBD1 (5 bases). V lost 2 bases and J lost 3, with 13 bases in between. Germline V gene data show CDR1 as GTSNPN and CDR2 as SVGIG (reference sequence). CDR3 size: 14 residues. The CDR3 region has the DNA TGTGCCTGGAGTTGGGTGGGGGACGACTATGGCTACACCTTC. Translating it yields CAWSWVGDDYGYTF.

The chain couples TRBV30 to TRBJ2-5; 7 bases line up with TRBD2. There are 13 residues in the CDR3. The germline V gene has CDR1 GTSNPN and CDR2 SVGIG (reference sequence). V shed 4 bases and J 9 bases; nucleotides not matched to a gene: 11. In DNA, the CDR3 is TGTGCCTGGAAACCTAGCGGTTATGTCGCCCAGTACTTC. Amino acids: CAWKPSGYVAQYF. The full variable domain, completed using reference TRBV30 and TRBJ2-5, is SQTIHQWPATLVQPVGSPLSLECTVEGTSNPNLYWYRQAAGRGLQLLFYSVGIGQISSEVPQNLSASRPQDRQFILSSKKLLLSDSGFYLCAWKPSGYVAQYFGPGTRLLVL.

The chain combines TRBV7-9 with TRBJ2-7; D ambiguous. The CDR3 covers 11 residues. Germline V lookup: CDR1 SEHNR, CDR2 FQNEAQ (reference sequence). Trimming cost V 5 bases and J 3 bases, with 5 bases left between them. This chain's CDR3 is CASSQYYEQYF. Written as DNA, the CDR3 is TGTGCCAGCAGCCAATACTACGAGCAGTACTTC.

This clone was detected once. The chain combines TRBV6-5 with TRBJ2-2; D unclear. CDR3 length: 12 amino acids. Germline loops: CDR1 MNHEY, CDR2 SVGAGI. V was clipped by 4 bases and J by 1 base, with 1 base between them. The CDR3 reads CASSWNTGELFF. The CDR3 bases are TGTGCCAGCAGTTGGAACACCGGGGAGCTGTTTTTT.

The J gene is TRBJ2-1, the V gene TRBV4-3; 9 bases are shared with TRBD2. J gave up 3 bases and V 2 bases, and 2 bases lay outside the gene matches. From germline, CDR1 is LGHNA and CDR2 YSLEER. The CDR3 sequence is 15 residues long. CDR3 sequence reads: CASSQLAGSYNEQFF. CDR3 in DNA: TGCGCCAGCAGCCAACTAGCGGGAAGCTACAATGAGCAGTTCTTC.

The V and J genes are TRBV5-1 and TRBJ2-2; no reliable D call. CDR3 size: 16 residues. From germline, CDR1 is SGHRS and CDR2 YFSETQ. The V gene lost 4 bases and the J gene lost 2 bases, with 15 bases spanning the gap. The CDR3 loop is CASSHLKGSNTGELFF. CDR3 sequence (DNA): TGCGCCAGCAGCCACCTAAAGGGAAGTAACACCGGGGAGCTGTTTTTT.

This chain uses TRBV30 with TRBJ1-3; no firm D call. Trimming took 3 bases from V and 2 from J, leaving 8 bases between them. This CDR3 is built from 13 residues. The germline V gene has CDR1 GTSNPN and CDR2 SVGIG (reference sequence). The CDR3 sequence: CAWRPGPGNTIYF. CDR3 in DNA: TGTGCCTGGAGACCAGGTCCTGGAAACACCATATATTTT.

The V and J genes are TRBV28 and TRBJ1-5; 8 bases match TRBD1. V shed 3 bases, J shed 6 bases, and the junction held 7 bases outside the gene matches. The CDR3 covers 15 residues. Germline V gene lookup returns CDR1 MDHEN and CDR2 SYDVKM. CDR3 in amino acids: CASSFGWTGRQPQHF. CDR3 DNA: TGTGCCAGCAGTTTCGGCTGGACAGGGCGTCAGCCCCAGCATTTT.

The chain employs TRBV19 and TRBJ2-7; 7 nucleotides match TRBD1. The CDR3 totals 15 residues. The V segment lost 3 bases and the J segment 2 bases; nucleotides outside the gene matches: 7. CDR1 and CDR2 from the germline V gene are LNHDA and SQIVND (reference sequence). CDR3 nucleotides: TGTGCCAGTAGTATTCGACAGGGAACCGCCTACGAGCAGTACGTC. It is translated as CASSIRQGTAYEQYV.

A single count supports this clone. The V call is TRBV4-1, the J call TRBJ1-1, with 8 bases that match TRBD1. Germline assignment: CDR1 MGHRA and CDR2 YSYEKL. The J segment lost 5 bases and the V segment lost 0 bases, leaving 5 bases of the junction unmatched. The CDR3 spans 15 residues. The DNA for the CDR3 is TGCGCCAGCAGCCAAGAAGACAGGGGAATAACTGAAGCTTTCTTT. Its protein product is CASSQEDRGITEAFF.

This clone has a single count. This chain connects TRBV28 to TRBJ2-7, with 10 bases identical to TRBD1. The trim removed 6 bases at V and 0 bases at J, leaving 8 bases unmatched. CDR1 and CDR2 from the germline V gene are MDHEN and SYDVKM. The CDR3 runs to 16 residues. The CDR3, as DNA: TGTGCCAGCAGCTCCATCGGGACAGGGGTCTCCTACGAGCAGTACTTC. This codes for CASSSIGTGVSYEQYF. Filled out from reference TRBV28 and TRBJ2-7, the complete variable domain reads DVKVTQSSRYLVKRTGEKVFLECVQDMDHENMFWYRQDPGLGLRLIYFSYDVKMKEKGDIPEGYSVSREKKERFSLILESASTNQTSMYLCASSSIGTGVSYEQYFGPGTRLTVT.

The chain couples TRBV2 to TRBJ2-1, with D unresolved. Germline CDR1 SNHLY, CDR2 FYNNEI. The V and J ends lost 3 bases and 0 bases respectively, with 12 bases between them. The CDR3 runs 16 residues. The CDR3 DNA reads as TGTGCCAGCAGTGAGCTGGCGTTGGGCTCCTACAATGAGCAGTTCTTC. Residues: CASSELALGSYNEQFF.